This is a list of T cell receptor beta chains from one sample in a study of blood T cells in healthy people across ages. TCRdb processed the 5' RACE reads anew with MiXCR; each CDR3 protein has one entry. Of roughly 550,000 distinct CDR3 sequences detected, under 30% appear once; the ten largest clones hold 7.5% to 9%. The sample was also reused in another study, on T cells of mothers and their children.

Sequencing was performed on blood. These receptors all stem from a boy between 10 and 17 years old in good health. Both conserved end residues are part of each CDR3. The D gene is left open where the match is weak. Clone size appears in some rows only: once, few, many, or a class for an expanded clone.

V: TRBV29-1
D: -
size: once
J: TRBJ1-2
DNA: TGCAGCGTTGAAGATCAAGGCAGGGGCTATGGCTACACCTTC
CDR3: CSVEDQGRGYGYTF

V: TRBV7-2
D: -
size: -
J: TRBJ2-3
DNA: TGTGCCAGCAGCGCGCGTGCGGCCGGGATACCTTTCACAGATACGCAGTATTTT
CDR3: CASSARAAGIPFTDTQYF

V: TRBV19
D: -
size: -
J: TRBJ1-1
DNA: TGTGCCAGTAACCCCGGGTGGGGGGCGATGGGCACTGAAGCTTTCTTT
CDR3: CASNPGWGAMGTEAFF

V: TRBV11-2
D: TRBD1
size: -
J: TRBJ1-4
DNA: TGTGCCAGCAGCCGTCAGGGGGACGGAACTAATGAAAAACTGTTTTTT
CDR3: CASSRQGDGTNEKLFF

V: TRBV28
D: -
size: few
J: TRBJ1-2
DNA: TGTGCCAGCAGTTTAGGGGCAGGGGTAGGCTACACCTTC
CDR3: CASSLGAGVGYTF

V: TRBV4-3
D: -
size: few
J: TRBJ2-3
DNA: TGCGCCAGCAGCCAAGATCCAGACACAGATACGCAGTATTTT
CDR3: CASSQDPDTDTQYF

V: TRBV4-3
D: -
size: few
J: TRBJ1-2
DNA: TGCGCCAGCAGCCAATTTCAGGGAGGGGGGTATGGCTACACCTTC
CDR3: CASSQFQGGGYGYTF

V: TRBV6-5
D: TRBD2
size: -
J: TRBJ2-1
DNA: TGTGCCAGCAGTTACCGGGGGGGCAAGCGGAGGGGAGGGCCTGAGCAGTTCTTC
CDR3: CASSYRGGKRRGGPEQFF

V: TRBV20-1
D: -
size: few
J: TRBJ2-7
DNA: TGCAGTGCTAGAGACCTGAGGACGGTCTTCTACGAGCAGTACTTC
CDR3: CSARDLRTVFYEQYF

V: TRBV28
D: -
size: many
J: TRBJ1-1
DNA: TGTGCCAGCAGTTTACGGAACACTGAAGCTTTCTTT
CDR3: CASSLRNTEAFF

V: TRBV21-1
D: -
size: -
J: TRBJ2-7
DNA: TGTGCCAGCAGCAAAGGGCACGAGCAGTACTTC
CDR3: CASSKGHEQYF

V: TRBV7-9
D: TRBD1
size: -
J: TRBJ2-4
DNA: TGTGCCAGCAGCTCGGCGGACAGGGTCAATAACATTCAGTACTTC
CDR3: CASSSADRVNNIQYF

V: TRBV28
D: -
size: -
J: TRBJ2-3
DNA: TGTGCCAGCAGTCCCGGGACATCAGCGGGGAGTACGCAGTATTTT
CDR3: CASSPGTSAGSTQYF

V: TRBV10-3
D: -
size: many
J: TRBJ1-6
DNA: TGTGCCATCAGTGAGTCGGACAATTCACCCCTCCACTTT
CDR3: CAISESDNSPLHF

V: TRBV20-1
D: -
size: few
J: TRBJ2-1
DNA: TGCAGTGCTAGAGCCCCACAGGGAGGGTACAATGAGCAGTTCTTC
CDR3: CSARAPQGGYNEQFF

V: TRBV10-3
D: -
size: -
J: TRBJ1-2
DNA: TGTGCCATCAGTGAGTCGCAGCAGGCCTCGCACTATGGCTACACCTTC
CDR3: CAISESQQASHYGYTF

V: TRBV4-3
D: -
size: -
J: TRBJ2-7
DNA: TGCGCCAGCAGCCAGTTAGCCGGGAGCGCGACCTACGAGCAGTACTTC
CDR3: CASSQLAGSATYEQYF

V: TRBV29-1
D: TRBD2
size: -
J: TRBJ2-4
DNA: TGCAGCGTCCTACTAGCGGGGGGCCACTTAGCCAAAAACATTCAGTACTTC
CDR3: CSVLLAGGHLAKNIQYF

V: TRBV28
D: TRBD1
size: few
J: TRBJ2-6
DNA: TGTGCCAGCAGTTCACCGGGACAGGACTCTGGGGCCAACGTCCTGACTTTC
CDR3: CASSSPGQDSGANVLTF

V: TRBV4-3
D: -
size: few
J: TRBJ2-1
DNA: TGCGCCAGCAGCCAAGATGACCTGGGACGGAATGAGCAGTTCTTC
CDR3: CASSQDDLGRNEQFF

V: TRBV5-5
D: -
size: -
J: TRBJ2-7
DNA: TGTGCCAGCAGCTTGATTCTCGGGTTCTACGAGCAGTACTTC
CDR3: CASSLILGFYEQYF

V: TRBV4-2
D: TRBD1
size: -
J: TRBJ2-7
DNA: TGTGCCAGCAGCCAAACAGGGGGCCTCACCTACGAGCAGTACTTC
CDR3: CASSQTGGLTYEQYF

V: TRBV20-1
D: -
size: few
J: TRBJ1-1
DNA: TGCAGTGCTAGACTTGGAGGACAAAGCACTGAAGCTTTCTTT
CDR3: CSARLGGQSTEAFF

V: TRBV28
D: -
size: -
J: TRBJ2-1
DNA: TGTGCCAGCACAGGGGAGAATGAGCAGTTCTTC
CDR3: CASTGENEQFF

V: TRBV29-1
D: -
size: many
J: TRBJ2-6
DNA: TGCAGCGTTGAACGAGGGGCTGGGGCCAACGTCCTGACTTTC
CDR3: CSVERGAGANVLTF

V: TRBV15
D: -
size: -
J: TRBJ2-5
DNA: TGTGCCACCAGCAGAATAACGACCAGGGACTTCGCAGAGACCCAGTACTTC
CDR3: CATSRITTRDFAETQYF

V: TRBV6-1
D: -
size: -
J: TRBJ1-2
DNA: TGTGCCAGCAGCTCTCAAGGGACAATCCCTCTTGAGGGCTACACCTTC
CDR3: CASSSQGTIPLEGYTF

V: TRBV27
D: -
size: -
J: TRBJ2-3
DNA: TGTGCCAGCAGTCCCTGGACAGGGCGGGAGGTAGATACGCAGTATTTT
CDR3: CASSPWTGREVDTQYF

V: TRBV12-3/TRBV12-4
D: TRBD1
size: -
J: TRBJ1-3
DNA: TGTGCCAGCAGCCAACACGGGGGCAGGGGGCGGGGTGGAAACACCATATATTTT
CDR3: CASSQHGGRGRGGNTIYF

V: TRBV29-1
D: TRBD2
size: few
J: TRBJ2-1
DNA: TGCAGCGTTGGGGGGTCAAGCGGGAGGGAGCACAATGAGCAGTTCTTC
CDR3: CSVGGSSGREHNEQFF

V: TRBV7-2
D: -
size: once
J: TRBJ2-4
DNA: TGTGCCAGCAGCCATCTACGGGGTAGGCCCGAATACTTC
CDR3: CASSHLRGRPEYF

V: TRBV27
D: -
size: many
J: TRBJ1-1
DNA: TGTGCCAGCAGTTCCAGGGCAAACACTGAAGCTTTCTTT
CDR3: CASSSRANTEAFF

V: TRBV20-1
D: -
size: -
J: TRBJ2-3
DNA: TGCAGTGCTAGGAGCCCCCGCACAGATACGCAGTATTTT
CDR3: CSARSPRTDTQYF

V: TRBV4-3
D: -
size: few
J: TRBJ2-5
DNA: TGCGCCAGCAGCGCGGACCTGGGGCTGGAGACCCAGTACTTC
CDR3: CASSADLGLETQYF

V: TRBV7-8
D: TRBD2
size: -
J: TRBJ2-2
DNA: TGTGCCAGCAGTCCGTCTAGCGGGAGGGTCGGGGAGCTGTTTTTT
CDR3: CASSPSSGRVGELFF

V: TRBV5-4
D: -
size: -
J: TRBJ2-5
DNA: TGTGCCAGCAGCAATGGCGGCCATCAAGAGACCCAGTACTTC
CDR3: CASSNGGHQETQYF

V: TRBV9
D: TRBD1
size: -
J: TRBJ2-3
DNA: TGTGCCAGCAGCGAGACAGGGACCAGCACAGATACGCAGTATTTT
CDR3: CASSETGTSTDTQYF

V: TRBV6-1
D: TRBD1
size: few
J: TRBJ1-5
DNA: TGTGCCAGCAGTGAAGAGACAGGGGGCGGACAGCCCCAGCATTTT
CDR3: CASSEETGGGQPQHF

V: TRBV7-9
D: -
size: few
J: TRBJ2-3
DNA: TGTGCCAGCAGCGACACCAAAAAGAGCACAGATACGCAGTATTTT
CDR3: CASSDTKKSTDTQYF

V: TRBV7-9
D: TRBD2
size: -
J: TRBJ2-7
DNA: TGTGCCAGCAGCCGGACGACTAGCGGAAACTCCTACGAGCAGTACTTC
CDR3: CASSRTTSGNSYEQYF

V: TRBV6-1
D: TRBD2
size: -
J: TRBJ2-7
DNA: TGTGCCAGCAGTGAACAAGTAGCGGGGTTATACGAGCAGTACTTC
CDR3: CASSEQVAGLYEQYF

V: TRBV4-3
D: -
size: many
J: TRBJ2-3
DNA: TGCGCCAGCAGCCAGTTTAGCGGCTGGGGGAGGGATACGCAGTATTTT
CDR3: CASSQFSGWGRDTQYF

V: TRBV30
D: TRBD2
size: many
J: TRBJ2-1
DNA: TGTGCCTGGTCTTCCCTAGCGGGAGGCGATGAGCAGTTCTTC
CDR3: CAWSSLAGGDEQFF

V: TRBV6-2/TRBV6-3
D: TRBD2
size: few
J: TRBJ2-1
DNA: TGTGCCAGCAGTTCGACTAGCGGGAGGGCCGGTGAGCAGTTCTTC
CDR3: CASSSTSGRAGEQFF

V: TRBV27
D: TRBD1
size: -
J: TRBJ2-5
DNA: TGTGCCAGCAGTTTATTTCCCCCGCCGACAGGGGGCGAGGAGACCCAGTGCTTC
CDR3: CASSLFPPPTGGEETQCF

V: TRBV5-5
D: TRBD1
size: -
J: TRBJ2-7
DNA: TGTGCCAGCAGCCCTGGACAGGGGTTTTTCTACTACGAGCAGTACTTC
CDR3: CASSPGQGFFYYEQYF

V: TRBV7-3
D: -
size: -
J: TRBJ2-1
DNA: TGTGCCAGCAGCTTAAGCTATAATGACGTAAATGAGCAGTTCTTC
CDR3: CASSLSYNDVNEQFF

V: TRBV7-9
D: -
size: few
J: TRBJ1-1
DNA: TGTGCCAGCAGCTCCGGAGGGGGCACTGAAGCTTTCTTT
CDR3: CASSSGGGTEAFF

V: TRBV7-2
D: TRBD2
size: few
J: TRBJ2-7
DNA: TGTGCCAGCAGCTTCGGACTAGCGAGCGAGCAGTACTTC
CDR3: CASSFGLASEQYF

V: TRBV11-2
D: TRBD1
size: few
J: TRBJ2-5
DNA: TGTGCCAGCAGAAAAAGAGGGACAGGACAAGAGACCCAGTACTTC
CDR3: CASRKRGTGQETQYF

V: TRBV19
D: -
size: -
J: TRBJ1-5
DNA: TGTGCCAGTAGTATAGAGAGGACAGCGCAGCCCCAGCATTTT
CDR3: CASSIERTAQPQHF

V: TRBV18
D: -
size: -
J: TRBJ2-3
DNA: TGTGCCAGCTCGCCTTGGGGCCAAGAAGGCACAGATACGCAGTATTTT
CDR3: CASSPWGQEGTDTQYF